This T cell receptor (beta chain) was recorded in a study of cytomegalovirus exposure and HLA in healthy donors. Looking at the study overall: Clustering assigned approximately 78% of the roughly 380 genotyped donors to the Caucasian-associated ancestry cluster.

Trimming removed 0 bases at V and 8 bases at J, with 12 bases between. Germline CDR1 and CDR2: SGDLS and YYNGEE. The CDR3 length is 14 residues. The PCR contained 60 Vbeta and 13 Jbeta primers. Assay: immunoSEQ multiplex PCR; the TCRdb copy retains only in-frame clones and omits some. The sample data list about 200,000 clones. Study results and limitations: Analysis performed later found more than 15,000 TCR beta sequences associated with HLA alleles at 0.05 false discovery rate. Confirmation in vitro established that a few CMV-associated chains were specific for CMV antigens. A later analysis reported that several of the most significant clusters appeared to be linked to common viral pathogens, among them Epstein-Barr virus.

With regard to this clone: The antigen is undetermined.

The chain is built from TRBV9 and TRBJ1-5, with D perhaps matching TRBD1 (6 bases). The sequenced sample consisted of PBMCs. The TCR sequence derives from a girl aged 2 to 9 in good health and CMV-seropositive. The CDR3 nucleotides read TGTGCCAGCAGCGTAGGGGGGGGGCTGGAGCCCCAGCATTTT. It specifies CASSVGGGLEPQHF.